This TCR beta chain was captured by sequencing in a study of OX40 agonist ivuxolimab in advanced cancers. Whole-study findings and limits: The study found that CD8+ T cells averaged more expanded clones than CD4+.

Some clones are missing from TCRdb's copy, which holds only in-frame ones; the method was immunoSEQ multiplex PCR. The repertoire includes tens of thousands of clones, approximately 86% of them detected once, and 11% sits in the top ten. The germline V and J ends were trimmed by 3 bases and 4 bases, with 13 bases remaining between them. The germline V gene has CDR1 MNHEY and CDR2 SMNVEV (reference sequence). The CDR3 has 14 amino acids. As for this clone: As yet, its antigen is unknown.

V is TRBV27 and J is TRBJ2-7, with D possibly matching TRBD1 (5 bases). Source: CD4+ or CD8+ T cells sorted from blood, taken in a trial of the OX40 agonist ivuxolimab. The receptor was derived from an adult with an advanced solid tumor such as melanoma, head and neck, liver or kidney cancer. In DNA, the CDR3 is TGTGCCAGCAGTTTCGGTCCAGGGTCATACGAGCAGTACTTC. Translated: CASSFGPGSYEQYF.